The rows below give T cell receptor beta chains drawn from one sample of a study of Graves' ophthalmopathy and Graves' hyperthyroidism. From the multiplex PCR reads, TCRdb called clonotypes with MiXCR, one entry per CDR3 protein. There are over a million distinct CDR3 sequences in the sample; about 38% occur only once, and over 8.5% lies in the top ten. Material: peripheral blood or thyroid tissue (not recorded which). The source of these receptors is an adult man with Graves' hyperthyroidism. Both conserved end residues are part of each CDR3. Each record gives: J gene, V gene, CDR3 length, D gene, clone size, CDR3 protein, CDR3 DNA. A D gene is named only where the DNA matches it firmly. Clone size is stated in some rows and not others, as once, few, many or a class when expanded.

>TRBJ1-2|TRBV12-3/TRBV12-4|14|NA|many
CASSGQLSNYGYTF
TGTGCCAGCAGCGGACAGCTTTCTAACTATGGCTACACCTTC
>TRBJ1-6|TRBV27|17|NA|few
CASSSAAASSYNSPLHF
TGTGCCAGCAGTTCAGCGGCGGCGAGCTCCTATAATTCACCCCTCCACTTT
>TRBJ2-2|TRBV5-5|14|NA|many
CASSYDGNTGELFF
TGTGCCAGCAGCTATGACGGGAACACCGGGGAGCTGTTTTTT
>TRBJ2-5|TRBV18|13|NA|few
CASCKTAQETQYF
TGTGCCAGCTGTAAGACAGCCCAAGAGACCCAGTACTTC
>TRBJ1-1|TRBV7-2|13|NA|many
CASSLQLNTEAFF
TGTGCCAGCAGCTTACAGTTGAACACTGAAGCTTTCTTT
>TRBJ2-5|TRBV20-1|11|NA|many
CSAAIGETQYF
TGCAGTGCGGCGATCGGGGAGACCCAGTACTTC
>TRBJ1-5|TRBV10-3|15|NA|NA
CAISEEGLGNQPQHF
TGTGCCATCAGTGAGGAGGGACTGGGCAATCAGCCCCAGCATTTT
>TRBJ1-5|TRBV19|17|TRBD1|NA
CASSIYGTETSNQPQHF
TGTGCCAGTAGTATATATGGGACAGAAACTAGCAATCAGCCCCAGCATTTT
>TRBJ2-5|TRBV13|16|TRBD1|NA
CASSQPFGTAQETQYF
TGTGCCAGCAGCCAACCTTTTGGGACAGCTCAAGAGACCCAGTACTTC
>TRBJ1-6|TRBV20-1|13|NA|many
CSATQGRNSPLHF
TGCAGTGCTACTCAGGGACGTAATTCACCCCTCCACTTT
>TRBJ2-7|TRBV20-1|14|TRBD2|few
CSAGTSFSSYEQYF
TGCAGTGCCGGGACTAGTTTTAGCTCCTACGAGCAGTACTTC
>TRBJ1-1|TRBV9|13|TRBD1|NA
CASSVRDRGPAFF
TGTGCCAGCAGCGTTAGGGACAGGGGGCCAGCTTTCTTT
>TRBJ1-1|TRBV25-1|15|TRBD1|many
CASSGQGLRNTEAFF
TGTGCCAGCAGTGGACAGGGGCTCCGGAACACTGAAGCTTTCTTT
>TRBJ1-5|TRBV10-1|17|NA|many
CASSLPPGQCSNQPQHF
TGCGCCAGCAGCCTACCTCCGGGACAATGTAGCAATCAGCCCCAGCATTTT
>TRBJ2-7|TRBV6-5|14|NA|few
CASSYRDPSLEQYF
TGTGCCAGCAGTTACCGGGACCCCTCTCTCGAGCAGTACTTC
>TRBJ1-1|TRBV15|13|NA|many
CATSSGTNTEAFF
TGTGCCACCAGCAGCGGGACGAACACTGAAGCTTTCTTT
>TRBJ1-6|TRBV24-1|13|NA|NA
CATSDGPNSPLHF
TGTGCCACCAGTGATGGCCCCAATTCACCCCTCCACTTT
>TRBJ2-5|TRBV5-5|16|NA|NA
CASSLVGLSVQGTQYF
TGTGCCAGCAGCTTGGTAGGATTGTCAGTTCAAGGGACCCAGTACTTC
>TRBJ1-4|TRBV7-2|15|NA|NA
CASSLDVGVNEKLFF
TGTGCCAGCAGCCTAGATGTCGGGGTTAATGAAAAACTGTTTTTT
>TRBJ2-7|TRBV6-5|14|NA|many
CASSPTDYSYEQYF
TGTGCCAGCAGTCCGACAGATTACTCCTACGAGCAGTACTTC
>TRBJ1-1|TRBV10-2|16|TRBD1|few
CASSQRTGGAGTEAFF
TGTGCCAGCAGTCAACGGACAGGGGGCGCCGGCACTGAAGCTTTCTTT
>TRBJ2-7|TRBV4-3|15|TRBD1|NA
CASSPRQGYVGGQYF
TGCGCCAGCAGCCCCAGACAGGGTTACGTCGGCGGGCAGTACTTC
>TRBJ1-1|TRBV29-1|14|NA|many
CSVQTDTLNTEAFF
TGCAGCGTTCAGACTGACACCTTGAACACTGAAGCTTTCTTT
>TRBJ1-2|TRBV7-6|19|TRBD1|many
CASSLGPVGQGARNYGYTF
TGTGCCAGCAGCTTAGGACCCGTGGGGCAGGGGGCGCGGAACTATGGCTACACCTTC
>TRBJ2-3|TRBV10-3|15|TRBD2|NA
CASSALAGAEDTQYF
TGTGCCAGCAGCGCTTTAGCGGGGGCTGAAGATACGCAGTATTTT
>TRBJ2-7|TRBV15|13|NA|many
CATSRDLGGEQYF
TGTGCCACCAGCAGAGATCTAGGGGGAGAGCAGTACTTC
>TRBJ2-7|TRBV7-3|15|TRBD1|many
CASSLGTGLTYEQYF
TGTGCCAGCAGCTTGGGGACAGGGCTTACCTACGAGCAGTACTTC
>TRBJ1-5|TRBV5-1|16|NA|NA
CASSLVFRAGNQPQHF
TGTGCCAGCAGTTTAGTGTTCAGGGCTGGCAATCAGCCCCAGCATTTT
>TRBJ1-1|TRBV7-9|17|TRBD1|NA
CASSLNGATGGDPEAFF
TGTGCCAGCAGCTTAAATGGGGCGACAGGGGGCGACCCTGAAGCTTTCTTT
>TRBJ1-1|TRBV7-8|13|NA|NA
CASIEGRAGEAFF
TGTGCCAGCATCGAGGGCAGGGCTGGTGAAGCTTTCTTT
>TRBJ2-7|TRBV10-3|14|NA|NA
CASSDWQESYEQYF
TGTGCCAGCAGTGATTGGCAGGAATCCTACGAGCAGTACTTC
>TRBJ1-4|TRBV7-9|16|NA|NA
CASSRDRGSWTEELFF
TGCGCCAGCAGCCGCGACCGGGGTTCATGGACTGAAGAACTGTTTTTT
>TRBJ2-5|TRBV19|9|NA|once
CASSMTGYF
TGTGCCAGTAGTATGACAGGGTACTTC
>TRBJ2-5|TRBV7-9|14|NA|NA
CASRKGTGQETQYF
TGTGCCAGCAGAAAGGGGACGGGCCAAGAGACCCAGTACTTC
>TRBJ2-7|TRBV12-3/TRBV12-4|14|NA|many
CASSPGLHGNEQYF
TGTGCCAGCAGTCCGGGACTCCACGGGAACGAGCAGTACTTC
>TRBJ2-7|TRBV12-3/TRBV12-4|12|NA|NA
CASSLNRYEQYF
TGTGCCAGCAGTTTGAACCGCTACGAGCAGTACTTC
>TRBJ1-2|TRBV5-1|13|NA|many
CASSAKGTYGYTF
TGCGCCAGCAGCGCCAAGGGGACCTATGGCTACACCTTC
>TRBJ1-5|TRBV29-1|12|TRBD1|few
CSSYRGLEPQHF
TGCAGCTCTTACAGGGGGCTGGAGCCCCAGCATTTT
>TRBJ1-5|TRBV6-5|15|TRBD1|many
CASRRTGVGHQPQHF
TGTGCCAGCAGAAGGACAGGGGTTGGACATCAGCCCCAGCATTTT
>TRBJ2-7|TRBV7-8|14|TRBD2|many
CASSRILAAYEQYF
TGTGCCAGCAGCCGTATCCTAGCGGCCTACGAGCAGTACTTC
>TRBJ1-1|TRBV29-1|14|NA|many
CSVEPHGARTEAFF
TGCAGCGTTGAACCTCACGGGGCGAGGACTGAAGCTTTCTTT
>TRBJ2-5|TRBV10-2|12|NA|NA
CASRDTAQTQYF
TGTGCCAGCAGGGACACGGCCCAGACCCAGTACTTC
>TRBJ2-5|TRBV2|13|NA|few
CASRNTVQETQYF
TGTGCCAGCAGAAACACAGTCCAAGAGACCCAGTACTTC
>TRBJ2-7|TRBV20-1|15|NA|NA
CSASPLQGTGYEQYF
TGCAGTGCTAGTCCCCTGCAGGGTACTGGATACGAGCAGTACTTC
>TRBJ2-5|TRBV7-2|17|NA|many
CASSLAGSIIRTETQYF
TGTGCCAGCAGCTTAGCGGGCAGCATCATTAGGACGGAGACCCAGTACTTC